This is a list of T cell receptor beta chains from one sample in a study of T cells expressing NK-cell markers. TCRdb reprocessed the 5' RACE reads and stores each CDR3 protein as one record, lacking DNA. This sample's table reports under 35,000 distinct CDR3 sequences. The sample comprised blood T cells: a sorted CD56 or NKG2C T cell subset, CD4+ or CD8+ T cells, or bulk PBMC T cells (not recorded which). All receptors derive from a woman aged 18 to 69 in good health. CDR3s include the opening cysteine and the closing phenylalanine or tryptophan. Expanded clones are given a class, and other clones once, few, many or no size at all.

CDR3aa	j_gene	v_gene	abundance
CASREGGGNIQYF	TRBJ2-4	TRBV5-1	NA
CASSHETGANTEAFF	TRBJ1-1	TRBV9	NA
CSVIPTSGRAYNEQFF	TRBJ2-1	TRBV29-1	NA
CASSTRSDGFNQPQHF	TRBJ1-5	TRBV7-8	NA
CASSVELAGGMDEQFF	TRBJ2-1	TRBV9	NA
CASSITARYEQFF	TRBJ2-1	TRBV19	NA
CASSLVVGIQETQYF	TRBJ2-5	TRBV7-9	NA
CSASRGLAGELFF	TRBJ2-2	TRBV20-1	NA
CASTRRDATYEQYF	TRBJ2-7	TRBV28	NA
CATAGTLRETQYF	TRBJ2-5	TRBV15	NA
CASSVGEYEQYF	TRBJ2-7	TRBV9	NA
CASSHPPHISGANVLTF	TRBJ2-6	TRBV11-2	medium-sized
CASSQTPGTLYNEQFF	TRBJ2-1	TRBV3-1	NA
CASSRLAGGADTQYF	TRBJ2-3	TRBV27	NA
CASSDHTSGRAGGQFF	TRBJ2-1	TRBV25-1	NA
CATSRNGLRASTDTQYF	TRBJ2-3	TRBV15	NA
CASSDGVDTGELFF	TRBJ2-2	TRBV6-4	NA
CASSWTSGGETQYF	TRBJ2-5	TRBV2	NA
CASSLDSGSYNSPLHF	TRBJ1-6	TRBV7-2	NA
CSVTLKDRANVLTF	TRBJ2-6	TRBV29-1	NA
CASNSGRAVETQYF	TRBJ2-5	TRBV9	NA
CASSRDGYYEQYF	TRBJ2-7	TRBV28	NA
CASSNRGRLPDTQYF	TRBJ2-3	TRBV28	NA
CASSVGGGTYNEQFF	TRBJ2-1	TRBV9	NA
CASSHPSVRDEQYF	TRBJ2-7	TRBV4-1	NA
CASRFSGGETQYF	TRBJ2-5	TRBV7-2	NA
CASIAAGTGNEQFF	TRBJ2-1	TRBV12-3/TRBV12-4	NA